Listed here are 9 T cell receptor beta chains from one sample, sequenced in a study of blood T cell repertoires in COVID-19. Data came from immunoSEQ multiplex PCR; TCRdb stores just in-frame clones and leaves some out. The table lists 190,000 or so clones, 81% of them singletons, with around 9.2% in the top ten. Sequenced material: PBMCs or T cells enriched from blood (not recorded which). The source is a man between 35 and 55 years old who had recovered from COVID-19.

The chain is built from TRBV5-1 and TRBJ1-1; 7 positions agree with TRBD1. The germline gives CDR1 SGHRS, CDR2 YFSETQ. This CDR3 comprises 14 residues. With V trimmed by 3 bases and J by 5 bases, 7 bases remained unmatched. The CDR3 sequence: CASSYGQAITEAFF. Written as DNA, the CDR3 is TGCGCCAGCAGCTATGGACAGGCAATAACTGAAGCTTTCTTT.

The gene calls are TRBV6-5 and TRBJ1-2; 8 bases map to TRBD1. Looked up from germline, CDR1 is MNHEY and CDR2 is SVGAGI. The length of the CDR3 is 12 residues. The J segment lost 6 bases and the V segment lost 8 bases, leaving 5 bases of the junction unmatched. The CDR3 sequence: CASSSTGDGYTF. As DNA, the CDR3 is TGTGCCAGCTCCTCGACAGGGGATGGCTACACCTTC.

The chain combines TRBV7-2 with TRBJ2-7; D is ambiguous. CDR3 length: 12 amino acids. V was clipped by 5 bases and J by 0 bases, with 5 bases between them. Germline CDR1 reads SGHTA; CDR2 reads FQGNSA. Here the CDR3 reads CASSASSYEQYF. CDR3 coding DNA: TGTGCCAGCAGCGCGAGCTCCTACGAGCAGTACTTC. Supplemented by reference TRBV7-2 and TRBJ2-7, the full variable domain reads GAGVSQSPSNKVTEKGKDVELRCDPISGHTALYWYRQSLGQGLEFLIYFQGNSAPDKSGLPSDRFSAERTGGSVSTLTIQRTQQEDSAVYLCASSASSYEQYFGPGTRLTVT.

The CDR3 DNA sequence: TGTGCCAGCCAGACCAGGGCTGGGGCCAACGTCCTGACTTTC. Its translation is CASQTRAGANVLTF. The chain joins TRBV19 to TRBJ2-6, with D tentatively TRBD1 (5 bases). Germline CDR1 reads LNHDA; CDR2 reads SQIVND (reference sequence). CDR3 length equals 14 residues. V shed 9 bases and J shed 2 bases, with 11 bases lying between them.

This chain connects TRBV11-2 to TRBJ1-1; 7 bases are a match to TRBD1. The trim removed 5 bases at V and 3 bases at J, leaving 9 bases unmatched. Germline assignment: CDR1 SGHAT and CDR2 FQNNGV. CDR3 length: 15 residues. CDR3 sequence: CASSREGGAYTEAFF. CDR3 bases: TGTGCCAGCAGCCGGGAAGGGGGCGCCTACACTGAAGCTTTCTTT.

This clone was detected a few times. Here the CDR3 DNA reads TGTGCCAGCAGTGACGACCCAGCGGGGTACAATGAGCAGTTCTTC. Protein product: CASSDDPAGYNEQFF. The chain combines TRBV6-4 with TRBJ2-1, with TRBD2 matching 7 bases. Germline trimming cut 2 bases from V and 4 bases from J; bases unmatched to any gene: 5. CDR3 length: 15 amino acids. Germline values: CDR1 MRHNA, CDR2 SNTAGT.

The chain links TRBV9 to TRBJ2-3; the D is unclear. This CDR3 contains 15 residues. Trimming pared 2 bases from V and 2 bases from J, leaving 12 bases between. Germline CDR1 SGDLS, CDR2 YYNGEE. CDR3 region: CASSVGLGPTDTQYF. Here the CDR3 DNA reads TGTGCCAGCAGCGTTGGGCTTGGCCCCACAGATACGCAGTATTTT.

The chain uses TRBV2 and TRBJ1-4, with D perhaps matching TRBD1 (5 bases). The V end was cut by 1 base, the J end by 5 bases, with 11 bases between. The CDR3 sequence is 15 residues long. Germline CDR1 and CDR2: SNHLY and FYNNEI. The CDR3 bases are TGTGCCAGCAGTGAAGGTGGGGCAGGGAATGAAAAACTGTTTTTT. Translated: CASSEGGAGNEKLFF.

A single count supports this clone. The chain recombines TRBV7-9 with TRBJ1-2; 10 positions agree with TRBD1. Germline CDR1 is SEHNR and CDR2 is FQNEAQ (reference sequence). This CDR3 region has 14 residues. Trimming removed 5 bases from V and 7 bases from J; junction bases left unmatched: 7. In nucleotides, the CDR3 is TGTGCCAGCAGCCAGACAGGGGGCTTCGGTGGCTACACCTTC. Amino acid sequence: CASSQTGGFGGYTF.